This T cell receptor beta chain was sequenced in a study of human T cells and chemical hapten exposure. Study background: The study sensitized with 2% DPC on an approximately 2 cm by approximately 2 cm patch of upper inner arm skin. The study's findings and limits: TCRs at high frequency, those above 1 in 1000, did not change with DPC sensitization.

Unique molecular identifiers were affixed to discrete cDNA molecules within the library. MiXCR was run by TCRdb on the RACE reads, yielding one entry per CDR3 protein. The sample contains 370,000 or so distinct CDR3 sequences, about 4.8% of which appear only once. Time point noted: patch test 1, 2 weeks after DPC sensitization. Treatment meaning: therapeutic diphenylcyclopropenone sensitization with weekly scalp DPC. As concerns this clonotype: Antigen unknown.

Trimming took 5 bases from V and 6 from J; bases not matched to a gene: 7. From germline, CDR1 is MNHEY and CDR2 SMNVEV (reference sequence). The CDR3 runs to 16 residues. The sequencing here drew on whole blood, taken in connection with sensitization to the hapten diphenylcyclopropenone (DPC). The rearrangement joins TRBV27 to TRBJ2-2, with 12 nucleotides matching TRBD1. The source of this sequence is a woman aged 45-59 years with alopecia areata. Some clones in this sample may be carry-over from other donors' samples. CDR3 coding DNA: TGTGCCAGCAGTAGACCGGGACAGGGGGCCTCCGGGGAGCTGTTTTTT. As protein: CASSRPGQGASGELFF.